Below, one T cell receptor beta chain is given with its context. This entry comes from a study of blood T cell repertoires in COVID-19. Across the whole study: Nucleic acid was either cDNA or gDNA, and it came from T cells, B-cell-depleted T cells, or PBMCs.

Generated by immunoSEQ multiplex PCR, the TCRdb table keeps only in-frame clones and is missing some. The sample lists hundreds of thousands of clones, 85% to 90% occurring once. Trimming at V came to 1 base and at J to 7 bases, leaving 6 bases not matched to a gene. This CDR3 spans 14 amino acids. In germline, CDR1 is MDHEN, CDR2 SYDVKM. Sequencing input: PBMCs or T cells enriched from blood (not recorded which). The sequence came from a man aged 50 to 59 who had been exposed to COVID-19. The chain combines TRBV28 with TRBJ1-2, with 7 bases identical to TRBD1. Here the CDR3 reads CASSLSGTVFGYTF. In DNA form, the CDR3 reads TGTGCCAGCAGTTTATCTGGGACAGTCTTTGGCTACACCTTC.